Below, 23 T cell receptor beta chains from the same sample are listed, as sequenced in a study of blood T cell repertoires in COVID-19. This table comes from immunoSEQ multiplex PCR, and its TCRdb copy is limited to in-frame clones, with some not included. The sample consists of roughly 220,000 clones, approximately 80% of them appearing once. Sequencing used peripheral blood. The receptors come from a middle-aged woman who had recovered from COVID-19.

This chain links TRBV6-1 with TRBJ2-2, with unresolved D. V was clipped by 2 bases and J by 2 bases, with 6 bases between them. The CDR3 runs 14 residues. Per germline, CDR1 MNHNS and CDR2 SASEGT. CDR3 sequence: CASSEFPNTGELFF. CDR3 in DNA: TGTGCCAGCAGTGAATTTCCAAACACCGGGGAGCTGTTTTTT.

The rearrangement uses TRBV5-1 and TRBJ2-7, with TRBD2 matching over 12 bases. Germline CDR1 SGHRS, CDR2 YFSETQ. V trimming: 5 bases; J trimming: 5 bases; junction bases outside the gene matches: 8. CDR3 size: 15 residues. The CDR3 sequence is CASRASGGAWDEQYF. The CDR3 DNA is TGCGCCAGCAGGGCTAGCGGGGGGGCTTGGGACGAGCAGTACTTC.

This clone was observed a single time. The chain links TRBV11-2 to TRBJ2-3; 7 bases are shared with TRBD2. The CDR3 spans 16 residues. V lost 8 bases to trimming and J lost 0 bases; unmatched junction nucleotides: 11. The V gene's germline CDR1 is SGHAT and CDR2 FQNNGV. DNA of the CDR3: TGTGCCAGCTCCTTGGCTGAAGCGGGGAGCACAGATACGCAGTATTTT. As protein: CASSLAEAGSTDTQYF.

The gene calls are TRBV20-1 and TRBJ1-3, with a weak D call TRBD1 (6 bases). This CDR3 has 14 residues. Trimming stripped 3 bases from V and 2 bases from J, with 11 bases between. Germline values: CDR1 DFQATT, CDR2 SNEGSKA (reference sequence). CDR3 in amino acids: CSASKAGAGNTIYF. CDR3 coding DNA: TGCAGTGCTAGTAAGGCAGGGGCTGGAAACACCATATATTTT.

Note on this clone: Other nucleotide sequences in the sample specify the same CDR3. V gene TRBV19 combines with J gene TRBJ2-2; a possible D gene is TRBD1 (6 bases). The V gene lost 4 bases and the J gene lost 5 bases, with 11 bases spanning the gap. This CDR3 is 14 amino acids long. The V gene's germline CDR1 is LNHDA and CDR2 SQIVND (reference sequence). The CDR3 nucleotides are TGTGCCAGTAGTAGGGGGCAGGGAACCGGGGAGCTGTTTTTT. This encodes CASSRGQGTGELFF.

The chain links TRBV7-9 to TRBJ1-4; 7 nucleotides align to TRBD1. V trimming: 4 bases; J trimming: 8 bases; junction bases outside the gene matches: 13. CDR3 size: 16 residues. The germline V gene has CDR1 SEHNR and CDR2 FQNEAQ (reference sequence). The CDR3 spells CASSYQTGTAVEKLFF. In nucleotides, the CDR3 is TGTGCCAGCAGCTACCAAACCGGGACAGCCGTAGAAAAACTGTTTTTT.

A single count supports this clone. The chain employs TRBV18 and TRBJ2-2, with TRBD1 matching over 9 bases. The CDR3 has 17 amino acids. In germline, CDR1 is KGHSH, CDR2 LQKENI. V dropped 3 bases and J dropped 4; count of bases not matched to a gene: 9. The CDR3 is CASSPPPGQGSTGELFF. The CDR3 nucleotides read TGTGCCAGCTCACCGCCACCGGGACAGGGCTCCACCGGGGAGCTGTTTTTT. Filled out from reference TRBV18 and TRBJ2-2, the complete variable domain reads NAGVMQNPRHLVRRRGQEARLRCSPMKGHSHVYWYRQLPEEGLKFMVYLQKENIIDESGMPKERFSAEFPKEGPSILRIQQVVRGDSAAYFCASSPPPGQGSTGELFFGEGSRLTVL.

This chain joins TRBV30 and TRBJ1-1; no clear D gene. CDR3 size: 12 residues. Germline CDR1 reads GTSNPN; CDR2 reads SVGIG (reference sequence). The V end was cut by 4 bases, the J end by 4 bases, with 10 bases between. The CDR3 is CAWNGGVTEAFF. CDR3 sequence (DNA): TGTGCCTGGAACGGCGGGGTCACTGAAGCTTTCTTT.

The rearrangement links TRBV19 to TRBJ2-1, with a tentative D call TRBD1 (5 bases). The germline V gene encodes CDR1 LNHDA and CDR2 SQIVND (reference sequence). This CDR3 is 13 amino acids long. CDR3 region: CPPGLVIYNEQFF. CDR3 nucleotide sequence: TGTCCCCCAGGGTTAGTTATCTACAATGAGCAGTTCTTC.

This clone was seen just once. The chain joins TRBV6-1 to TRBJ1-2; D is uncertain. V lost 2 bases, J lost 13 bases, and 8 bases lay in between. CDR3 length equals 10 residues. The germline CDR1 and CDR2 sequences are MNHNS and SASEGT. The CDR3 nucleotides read TGTGCCAGCAGTGAAAGGAGTAGCACCTTC. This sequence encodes CASSERSSTF.

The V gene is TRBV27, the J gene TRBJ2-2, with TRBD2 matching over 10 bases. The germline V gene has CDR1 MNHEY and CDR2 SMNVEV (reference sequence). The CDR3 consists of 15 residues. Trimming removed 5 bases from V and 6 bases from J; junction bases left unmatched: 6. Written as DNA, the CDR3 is TGTGCCAGCAGTAGTCTAGCGGGGGTTGCCGGGGAGCTGTTTTTT. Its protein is CASSSLAGVAGELFF.

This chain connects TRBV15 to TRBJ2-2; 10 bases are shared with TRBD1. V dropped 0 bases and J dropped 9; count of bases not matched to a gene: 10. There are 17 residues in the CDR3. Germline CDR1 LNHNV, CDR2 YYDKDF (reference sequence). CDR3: CATSRDYGDRGPRELFF. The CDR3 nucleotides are TGTGCCACCAGCAGAGATTACGGGGACAGGGGTCCCCGGGAGCTGTTTTTT.

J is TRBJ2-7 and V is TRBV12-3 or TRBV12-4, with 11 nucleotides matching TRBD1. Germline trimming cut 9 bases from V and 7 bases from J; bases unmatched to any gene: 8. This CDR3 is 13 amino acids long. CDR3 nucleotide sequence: TGTGCCAGTAGCGGGGACAGGGGGGGTGAGCAGTACTTC. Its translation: CASSGDRGGEQYF.

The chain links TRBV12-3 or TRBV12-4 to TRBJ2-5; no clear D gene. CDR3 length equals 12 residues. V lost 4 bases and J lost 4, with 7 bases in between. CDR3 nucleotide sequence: TGTGCCAGCAGTTATGTCTTAGAGACCCAGTACTTC. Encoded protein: CASSYVLETQYF.

The CDR3 protein is CASSLVSADQETQYF. The CDR3 nucleotides are TGTGCCAGCAGCTTAGTCAGCGCGGACCAAGAGACCCAGTACTTC. The J gene is TRBJ2-5, the V gene TRBV7-6; D remains ambiguous. This CDR3 is 15 amino acids long. CDR1 and CDR2 from the germline V gene are SGHVS and FNYEAQ. Trimming took 1 base from V and 0 from J, leaving 9 bases between them.

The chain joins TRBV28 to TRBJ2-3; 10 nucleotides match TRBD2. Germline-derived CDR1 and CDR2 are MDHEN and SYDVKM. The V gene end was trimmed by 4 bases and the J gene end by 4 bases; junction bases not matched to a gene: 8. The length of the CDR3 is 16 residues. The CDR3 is CASSSTSGPKADTQYF. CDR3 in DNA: TGTGCCAGCAGTTCGACTAGCGGGCCTAAGGCAGATACGCAGTATTTT.

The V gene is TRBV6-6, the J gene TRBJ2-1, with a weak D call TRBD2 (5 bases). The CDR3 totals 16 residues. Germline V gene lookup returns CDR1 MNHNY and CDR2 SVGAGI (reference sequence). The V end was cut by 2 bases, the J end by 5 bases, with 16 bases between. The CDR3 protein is CASSYGGGVTHNEQFF. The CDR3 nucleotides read TGTGCCAGCAGTTACGGCGGAGGCGTCACCCACAATGAGCAGTTCTTC.

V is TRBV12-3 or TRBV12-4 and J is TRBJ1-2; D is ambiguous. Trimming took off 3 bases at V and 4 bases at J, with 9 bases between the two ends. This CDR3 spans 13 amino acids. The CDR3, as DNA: TGTGCCAGCAGTTTCAAACAGTCCTATGGCTACACCTTC. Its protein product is CASSFKQSYGYTF.

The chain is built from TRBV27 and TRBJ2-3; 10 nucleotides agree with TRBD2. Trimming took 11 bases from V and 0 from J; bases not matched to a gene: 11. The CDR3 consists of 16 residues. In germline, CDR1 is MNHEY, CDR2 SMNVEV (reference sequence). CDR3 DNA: TGTGCCGCCGCAAGGGCTAGCGGGGGAAGCACAGATACGCAGTATTTT. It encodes CAAARASGGSTDTQYF.

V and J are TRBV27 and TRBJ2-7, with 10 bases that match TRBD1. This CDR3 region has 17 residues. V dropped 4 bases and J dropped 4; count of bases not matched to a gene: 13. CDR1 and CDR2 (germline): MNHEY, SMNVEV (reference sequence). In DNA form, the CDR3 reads TGTGCCAGCAGTTACAGGGCCGGGACAGGGGTCCCTTACGAGCAGTACTTC. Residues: CASSYRAGTGVPYEQYF.

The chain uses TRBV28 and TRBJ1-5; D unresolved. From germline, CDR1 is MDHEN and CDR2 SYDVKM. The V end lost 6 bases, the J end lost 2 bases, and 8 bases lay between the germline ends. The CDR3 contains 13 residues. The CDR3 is CASRIRGNQPQHF. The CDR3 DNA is TGTGCCAGCAGAATTCGTGGCAATCAGCCCCAGCATTTT.

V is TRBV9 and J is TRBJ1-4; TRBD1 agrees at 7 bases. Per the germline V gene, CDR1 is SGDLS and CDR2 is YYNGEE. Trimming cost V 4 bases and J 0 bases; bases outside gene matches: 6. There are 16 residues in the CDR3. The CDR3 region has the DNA TGTGCCAGCAGCCCTTACCAGGGGGCAACTAATGAAAAACTGTTTTTT. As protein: CASSPYQGATNEKLFF.

As DNA, the CDR3 is TGTGCCAGCAGCTTAGTCCGATTCGGGGGTCTTGCTGGAAACACCATATATTTT. Amino acids: CASSLVRFGGLAGNTIYF. This rearrangement joins TRBV7-8 to TRBJ1-3; a weak D match, TRBD1 (5 bases). Trimming stripped 1 base from V and 2 bases from J, with 18 bases between. The germline V gene encodes CDR1 SGHVS and CDR2 FQNEAQ. CDR3 length: 18 amino acids.